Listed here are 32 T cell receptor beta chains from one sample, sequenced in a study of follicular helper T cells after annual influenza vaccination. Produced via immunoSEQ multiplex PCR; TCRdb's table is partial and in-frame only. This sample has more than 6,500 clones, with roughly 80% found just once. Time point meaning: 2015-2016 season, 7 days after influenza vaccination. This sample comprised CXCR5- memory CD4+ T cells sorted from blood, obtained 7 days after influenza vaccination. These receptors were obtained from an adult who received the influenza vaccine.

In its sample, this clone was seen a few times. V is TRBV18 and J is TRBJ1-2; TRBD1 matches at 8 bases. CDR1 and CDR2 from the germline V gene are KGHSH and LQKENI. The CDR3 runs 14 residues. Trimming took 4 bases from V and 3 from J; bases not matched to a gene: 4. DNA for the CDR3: TGTGCCAGCTCACTGGACAGGGCATACTATGGCTACACCTTC. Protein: CASSLDRAYYGYTF.

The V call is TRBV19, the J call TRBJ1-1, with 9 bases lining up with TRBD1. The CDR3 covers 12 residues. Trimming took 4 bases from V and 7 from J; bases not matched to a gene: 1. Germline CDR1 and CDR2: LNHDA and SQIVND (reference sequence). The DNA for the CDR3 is TGTGCCAGTAGTACGGACAGGGGTGAAGCTTTCTTT. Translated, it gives CASSTDRGEAFF.

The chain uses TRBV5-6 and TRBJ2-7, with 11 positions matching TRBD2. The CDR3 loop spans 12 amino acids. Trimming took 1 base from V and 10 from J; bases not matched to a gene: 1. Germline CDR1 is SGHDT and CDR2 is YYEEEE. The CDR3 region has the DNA TGTGCCAGCAGCTTGACTAGCGGGGGCCAGTACTTC. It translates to CASSLTSGGQYF.

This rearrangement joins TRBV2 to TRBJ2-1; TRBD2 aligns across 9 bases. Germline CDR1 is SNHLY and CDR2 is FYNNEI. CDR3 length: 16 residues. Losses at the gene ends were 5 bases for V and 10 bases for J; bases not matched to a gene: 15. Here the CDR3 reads CASSYPGGGAGREQFF. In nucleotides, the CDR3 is TGTGCCAGCAGTTACCCGGGCGGGGGGGCCGGAAGAGAGCAGTTCTTC. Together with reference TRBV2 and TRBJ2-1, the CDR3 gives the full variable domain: EPEVTQTPSHQVTQMGQEVILRCVPISNHLYFYWYRQILGQKVEFLVSFYNNEISEKSEIFDDQFSVERPDGSNFTLKIRSTKLEDSAMYFCASSYPGGGAGREQFFGPGTRLTVL.

The CDR3 is CSAPTDTQYF. The CDR3 nucleotides are TGCAGTGCCCCAACAGATACGCAGTATTTT. This chain connects TRBV20-1 to TRBJ2-3, with unresolved D. CDR3 length: 10 amino acids. The V gene lost 6 bases and the J gene lost 3 bases, with 4 bases spanning the gap. Germline V gives CDR1 DFQATT, CDR2 SNEGSKA (reference sequence).

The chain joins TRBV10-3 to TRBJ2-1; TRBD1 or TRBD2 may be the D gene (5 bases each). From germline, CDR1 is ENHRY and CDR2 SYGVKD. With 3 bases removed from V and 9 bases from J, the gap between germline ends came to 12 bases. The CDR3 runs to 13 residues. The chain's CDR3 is CAISDQGGFEQFF. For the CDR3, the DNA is TGTGCCATCAGTGATCAGGGCGGGTTTGAGCAGTTCTTC.

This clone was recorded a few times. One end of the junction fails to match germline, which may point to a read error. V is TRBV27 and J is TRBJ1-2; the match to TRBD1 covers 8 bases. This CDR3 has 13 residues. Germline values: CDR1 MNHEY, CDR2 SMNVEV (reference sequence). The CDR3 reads CASRFRTGYDYTF. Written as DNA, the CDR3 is TGTGCCAGCAGGTTCCGGACAGGGTATGACTACACCTTC.

The CDR3, as DNA: TGTGCCAGCAGCTCAGGGGATGGGTCCTACGAGCAGTACTTC. It codes for CASSSGDGSYEQYF. This chain connects TRBV11-3 to TRBJ2-7; D perhaps matches TRBD1 (6 bases). The CDR3 is made up of 14 amino acids. Trimming took 4 bases from V and 1 from J, leaving 11 bases between them. Per the germline V gene, CDR1 is SGHNT and CDR2 is YENEEA.

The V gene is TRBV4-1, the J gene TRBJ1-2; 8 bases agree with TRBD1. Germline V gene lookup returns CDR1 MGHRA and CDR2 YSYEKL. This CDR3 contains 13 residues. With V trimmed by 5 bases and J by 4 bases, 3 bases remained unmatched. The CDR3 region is CASSGTGGYGYTF. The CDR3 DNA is TGCGCCAGCAGCGGGACAGGTGGCTATGGCTACACCTTC.

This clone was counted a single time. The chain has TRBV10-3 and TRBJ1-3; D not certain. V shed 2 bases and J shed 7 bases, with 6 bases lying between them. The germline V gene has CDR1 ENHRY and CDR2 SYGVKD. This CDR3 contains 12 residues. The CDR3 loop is CAISEVQNTIYF. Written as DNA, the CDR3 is TGTGCCATCAGTGAGGTACAGAACACCATATATTTT.

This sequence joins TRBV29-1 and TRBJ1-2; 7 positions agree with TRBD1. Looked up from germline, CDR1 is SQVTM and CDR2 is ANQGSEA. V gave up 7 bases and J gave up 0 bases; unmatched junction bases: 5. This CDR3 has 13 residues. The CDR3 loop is CSAQGVTNYGYTF. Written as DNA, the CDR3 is TGCAGCGCGCAGGGGGTGACTAACTATGGCTACACCTTC. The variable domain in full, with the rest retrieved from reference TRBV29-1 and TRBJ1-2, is SAVISQKPSRDICQRGTSLTIQCQVDSQVTMMFWYRQQPGQSLTLIATANQGSEATYESGFVIDKFPISRPNLTFSTLTVSNMSPEDSSIYLCSAQGVTNYGYTFGSGTRLTVV.

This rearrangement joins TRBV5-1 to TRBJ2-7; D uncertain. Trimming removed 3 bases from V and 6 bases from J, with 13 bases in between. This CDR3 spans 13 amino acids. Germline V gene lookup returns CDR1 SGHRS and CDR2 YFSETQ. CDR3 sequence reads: CASSWYSSREQYF. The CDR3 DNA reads TGCGCCAGCAGCTGGTACAGCTCTCGCGAGCAGTACTTC.

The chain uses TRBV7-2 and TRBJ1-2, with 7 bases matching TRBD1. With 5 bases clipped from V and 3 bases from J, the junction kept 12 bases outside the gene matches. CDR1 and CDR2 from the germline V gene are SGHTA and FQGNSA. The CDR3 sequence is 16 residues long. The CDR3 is CASSPPSGTDDYGYTF. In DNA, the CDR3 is TGTGCCAGCAGCCCACCTAGCGGGACAGATGACTATGGCTACACCTTC.

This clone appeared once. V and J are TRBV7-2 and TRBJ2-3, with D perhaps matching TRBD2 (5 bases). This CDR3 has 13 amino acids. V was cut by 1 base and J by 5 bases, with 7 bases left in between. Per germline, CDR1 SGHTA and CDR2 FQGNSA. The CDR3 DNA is TGTGCCAGCAGCTTAGGGGCGGGAGATACGCAGTATTTT. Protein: CASSLGAGDTQYF.

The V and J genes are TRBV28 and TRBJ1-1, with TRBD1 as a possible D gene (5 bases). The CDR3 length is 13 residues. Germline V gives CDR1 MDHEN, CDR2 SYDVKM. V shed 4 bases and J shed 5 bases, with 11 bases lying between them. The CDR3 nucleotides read TGTGCCAGCAGTTCTCCAGGGAGGACTGAAGCTTTCTTT. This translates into CASSSPGRTEAFF.

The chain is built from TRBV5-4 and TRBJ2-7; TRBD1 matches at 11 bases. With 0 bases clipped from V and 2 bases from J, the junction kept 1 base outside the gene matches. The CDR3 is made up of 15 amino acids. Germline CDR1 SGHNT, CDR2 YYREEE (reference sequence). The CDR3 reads CASSLGGQGAYEQYF. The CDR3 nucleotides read TGTGCCAGCAGCTTGGGGGGACAGGGGGCCTACGAGCAGTACTTC.

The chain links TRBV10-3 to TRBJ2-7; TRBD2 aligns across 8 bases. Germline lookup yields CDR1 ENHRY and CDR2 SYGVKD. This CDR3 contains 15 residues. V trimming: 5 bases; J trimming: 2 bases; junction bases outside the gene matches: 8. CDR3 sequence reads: CAISTQAGGPYEQYF. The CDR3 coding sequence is TGTGCCATCAGTACCCAGGCGGGGGGCCCCTACGAGCAGTACTTC.

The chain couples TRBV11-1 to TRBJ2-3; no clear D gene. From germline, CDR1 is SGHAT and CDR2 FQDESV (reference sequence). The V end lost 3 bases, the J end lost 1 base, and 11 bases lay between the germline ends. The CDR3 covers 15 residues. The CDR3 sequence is CASSLASWGTDTQYF. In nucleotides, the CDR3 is TGTGCCAGCAGCTTGGCCAGCTGGGGCACAGATACGCAGTATTTT.

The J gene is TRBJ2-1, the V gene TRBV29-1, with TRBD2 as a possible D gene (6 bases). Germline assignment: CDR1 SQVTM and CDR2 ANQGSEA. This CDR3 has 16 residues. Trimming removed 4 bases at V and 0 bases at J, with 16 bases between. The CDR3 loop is CSVAELRGTSYNEQFF. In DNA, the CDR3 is TGCAGCGTTGCAGAACTTCGGGGGACCTCCTACAATGAGCAGTTCTTC.

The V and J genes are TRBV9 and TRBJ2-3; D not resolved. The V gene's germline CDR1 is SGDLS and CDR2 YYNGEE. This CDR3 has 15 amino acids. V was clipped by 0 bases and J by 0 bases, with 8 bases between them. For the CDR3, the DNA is TGTGCCAGCAGCGTAGTTGGGTCTAGCACAGATACGCAGTATTTT. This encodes CASSVVGSSTDTQYF. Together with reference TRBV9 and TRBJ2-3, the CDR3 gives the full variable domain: DSGVTQTPKHLITATGQRVTLRCSPRSGDLSVYWYQQSLDQGLQFLIQYYNGEERAKGNILERFSAQQFPDLHSELNLSSLELGDSALYFCASSVVGSSTDTQYFGPGTRLTVL.

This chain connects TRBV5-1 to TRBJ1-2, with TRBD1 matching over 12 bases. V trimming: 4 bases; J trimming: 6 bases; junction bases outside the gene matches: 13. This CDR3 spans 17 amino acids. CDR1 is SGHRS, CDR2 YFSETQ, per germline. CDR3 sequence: CASSTGTGGAGIDGYTF. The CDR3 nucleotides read TGCGCCAGCAGCACTGGGACAGGGGGCGCAGGGATCGATGGCTACACCTTC.

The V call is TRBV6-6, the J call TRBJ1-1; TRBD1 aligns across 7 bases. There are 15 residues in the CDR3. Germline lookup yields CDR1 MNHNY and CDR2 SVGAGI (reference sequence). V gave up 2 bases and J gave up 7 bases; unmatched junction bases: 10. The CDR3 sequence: CASSYPKGQKYEAFF. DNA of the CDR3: TGTGCCAGCAGTTACCCAAAGGGACAGAAATATGAAGCTTTCTTT.

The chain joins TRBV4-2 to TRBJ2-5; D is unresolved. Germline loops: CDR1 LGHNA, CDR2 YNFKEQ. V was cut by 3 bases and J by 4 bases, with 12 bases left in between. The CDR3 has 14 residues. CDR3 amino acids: CASSQRVRGETQYF. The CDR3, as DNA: TGTGCCAGCAGCCAGCGAGTCCGTGGAGAGACCCAGTACTTC.

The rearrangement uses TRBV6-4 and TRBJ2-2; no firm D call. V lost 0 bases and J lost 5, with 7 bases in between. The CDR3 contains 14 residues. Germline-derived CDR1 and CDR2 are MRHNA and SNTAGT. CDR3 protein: CASSDSPETGELFF. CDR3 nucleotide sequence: TGTGCCAGCAGTGACTCGCCAGAGACCGGGGAGCTGTTTTTT.

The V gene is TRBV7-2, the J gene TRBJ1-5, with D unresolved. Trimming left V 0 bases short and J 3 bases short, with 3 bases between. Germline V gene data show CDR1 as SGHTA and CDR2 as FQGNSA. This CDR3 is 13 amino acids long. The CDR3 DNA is TGTGCCAGCAGCTTAGCGCTCAATCAGCCCCAGCATTTT. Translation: CASSLALNQPQHF.

In DNA, the CDR3 is TGTGCCAGCAGTGGGCCGGGACTAGCGGGGGGGTCCGAGCAGTACTTC. This translates into CASSGPGLAGGSEQYF. The gene calls are TRBV28 and TRBJ2-7, with 16 nucleotides matching TRBD2. Germline assignment: CDR1 MDHEN and CDR2 SYDVKM. The CDR3 has 16 residues. V gave up 5 bases and J gave up 6 bases; unmatched junction bases: 7.

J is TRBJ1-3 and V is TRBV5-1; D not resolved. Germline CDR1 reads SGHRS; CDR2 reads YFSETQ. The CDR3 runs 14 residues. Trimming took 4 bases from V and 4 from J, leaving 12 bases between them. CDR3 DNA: TGCGCCAGCAGCCTGGGAAATCCCGGAAACACCATATATTTT. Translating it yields CASSLGNPGNTIYF.

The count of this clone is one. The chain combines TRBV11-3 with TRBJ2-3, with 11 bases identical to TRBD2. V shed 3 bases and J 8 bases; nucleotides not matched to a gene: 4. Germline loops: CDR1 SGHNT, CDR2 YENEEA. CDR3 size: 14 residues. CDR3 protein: CASSFSGGATTQYF. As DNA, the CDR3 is TGTGCCAGCAGCTTTAGCGGGGGGGCGACTACGCAGTATTTT.

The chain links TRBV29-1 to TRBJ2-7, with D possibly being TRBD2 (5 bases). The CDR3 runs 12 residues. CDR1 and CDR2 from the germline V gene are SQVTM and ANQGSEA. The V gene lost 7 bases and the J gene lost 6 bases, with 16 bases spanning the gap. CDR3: CSAWARAGEQYF. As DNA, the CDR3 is TGCAGCGCCTGGGCCCGGGCGGGCGAGCAGTACTTC.

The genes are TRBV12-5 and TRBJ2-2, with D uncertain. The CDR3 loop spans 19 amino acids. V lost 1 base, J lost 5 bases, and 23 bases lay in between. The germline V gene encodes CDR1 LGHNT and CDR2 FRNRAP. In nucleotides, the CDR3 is TGTGCTAGTGGTTTGGACCGCCTTGTCGATGCGCCGTGGACCGGGGAGCTGTTTTTT. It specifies CASGLDRLVDAPWTGELFF.

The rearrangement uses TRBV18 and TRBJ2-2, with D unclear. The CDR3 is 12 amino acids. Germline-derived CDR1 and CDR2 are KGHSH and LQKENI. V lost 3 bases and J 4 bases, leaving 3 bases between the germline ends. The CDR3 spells CASSPTTGELFF. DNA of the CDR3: TGTGCCAGCTCACCGACCACCGGGGAGCTGTTTTTT.

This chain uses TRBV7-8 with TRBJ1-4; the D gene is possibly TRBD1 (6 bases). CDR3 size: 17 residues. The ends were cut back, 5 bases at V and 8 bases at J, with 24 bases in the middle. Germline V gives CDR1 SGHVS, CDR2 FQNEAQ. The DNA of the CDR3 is TGTGCCAGCAGCCCGACGCCTCTAGGGGGATATCAAGAAAAACTGTTTTTT. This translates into CASSPTPLGGYQEKLFF.